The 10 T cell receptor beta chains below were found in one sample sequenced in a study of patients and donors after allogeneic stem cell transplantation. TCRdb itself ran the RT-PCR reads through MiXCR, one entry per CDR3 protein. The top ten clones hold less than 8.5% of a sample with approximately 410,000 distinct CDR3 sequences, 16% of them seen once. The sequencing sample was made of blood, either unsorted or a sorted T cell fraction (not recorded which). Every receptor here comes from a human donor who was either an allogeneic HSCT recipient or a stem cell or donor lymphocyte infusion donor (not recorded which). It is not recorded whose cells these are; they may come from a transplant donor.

The CDR3 nucleotides are TGCGCCAGCAGCCCCGGACGGGGCGCGCCGCAGTACTTC. This translates into CASSPGRGAPQYF. The gene calls are TRBV4-1 and TRBJ2-7; TRBD1 or TRBD2 may be the D gene (5 bases each). Trimming pared 4 bases from V and 9 bases from J, leaving 16 bases between. Germline values: CDR1 MGHRA, CDR2 YSYEKL. The CDR3 loop spans 13 amino acids.

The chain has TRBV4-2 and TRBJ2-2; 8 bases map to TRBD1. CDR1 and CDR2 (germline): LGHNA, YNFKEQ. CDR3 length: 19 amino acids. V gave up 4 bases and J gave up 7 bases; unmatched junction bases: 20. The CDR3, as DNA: TGTGCCAGCAGCCGAGTATTGAAAGGAGGGACAGGCATTGGCGGGGAGCTGTTTTTT. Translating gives CASSRVLKGGTGIGGELFF.

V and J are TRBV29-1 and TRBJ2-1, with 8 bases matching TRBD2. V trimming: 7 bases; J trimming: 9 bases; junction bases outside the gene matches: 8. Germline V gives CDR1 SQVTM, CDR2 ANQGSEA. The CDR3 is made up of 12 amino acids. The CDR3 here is CSAGGARGEQFF. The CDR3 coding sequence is TGCAGCGCGGGAGGGGCACGGGGTGAGCAGTTCTTC.

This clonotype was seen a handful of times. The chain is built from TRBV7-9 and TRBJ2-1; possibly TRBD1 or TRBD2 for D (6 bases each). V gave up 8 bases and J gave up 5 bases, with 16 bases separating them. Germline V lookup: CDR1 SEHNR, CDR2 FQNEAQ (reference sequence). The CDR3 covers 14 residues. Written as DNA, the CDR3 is TGTGCCAGCGCAGCCCCCGGGGGCAACAATGAGCAGTTCTTC. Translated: CASAAPGGNNEQFF.

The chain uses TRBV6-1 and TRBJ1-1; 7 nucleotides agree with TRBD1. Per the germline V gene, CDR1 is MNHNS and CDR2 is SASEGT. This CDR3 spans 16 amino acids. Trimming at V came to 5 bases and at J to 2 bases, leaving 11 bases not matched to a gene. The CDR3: CASSHDREVPNTEAFF. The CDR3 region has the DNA TGTGCCAGCAGTCACGACAGGGAGGTCCCTAACACTGAAGCTTTCTTT.

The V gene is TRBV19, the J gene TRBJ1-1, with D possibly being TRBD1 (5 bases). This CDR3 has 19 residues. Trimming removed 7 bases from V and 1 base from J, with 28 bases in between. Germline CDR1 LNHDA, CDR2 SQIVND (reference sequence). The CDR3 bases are TGTGCCAGTACCCTTATAAGGTCCTTGACAGTCACCACGAACACTGAAGCTTTCTTT. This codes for CASTLIRSLTVTTNTEAFF. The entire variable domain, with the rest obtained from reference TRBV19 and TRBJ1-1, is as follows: DGGITQSPKYLFRKEGQNVTLSCEQNLNHDAMYWYRQDPGQGLRLIYYSQIVNDFQKGDIAEGYSVSREKKESFPLTVTSAQKNPTAFYLCASTLIRSLTVTTNTEAFFGQGTRLTVV.

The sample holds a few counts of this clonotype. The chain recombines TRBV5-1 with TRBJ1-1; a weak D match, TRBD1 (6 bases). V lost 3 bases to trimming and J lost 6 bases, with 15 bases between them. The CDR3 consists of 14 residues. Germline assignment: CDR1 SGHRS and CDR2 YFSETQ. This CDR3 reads CASSWGAGSPEAFF. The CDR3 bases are TGCGCCAGCAGCTGGGGGGCAGGAAGCCCTGAAGCTTTCTTT.

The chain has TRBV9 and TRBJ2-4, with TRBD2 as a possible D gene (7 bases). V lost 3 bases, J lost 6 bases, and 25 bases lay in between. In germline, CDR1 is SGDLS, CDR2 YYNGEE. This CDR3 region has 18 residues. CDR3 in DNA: TGTGCCAGCAGCGACCCTCACCCCGGGGGGCGGATAGGAAACATTCAGTACTTC. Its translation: CASSDPHPGGRIGNIQYF.

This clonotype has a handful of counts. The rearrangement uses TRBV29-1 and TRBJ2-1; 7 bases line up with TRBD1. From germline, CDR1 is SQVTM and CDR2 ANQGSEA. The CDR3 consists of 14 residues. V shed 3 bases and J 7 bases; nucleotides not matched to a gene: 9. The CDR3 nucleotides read TGCAGCGTTGAGCCAGGGGGATATGGGAATGAGCAGTTCTTC. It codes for CSVEPGGYGNEQFF.

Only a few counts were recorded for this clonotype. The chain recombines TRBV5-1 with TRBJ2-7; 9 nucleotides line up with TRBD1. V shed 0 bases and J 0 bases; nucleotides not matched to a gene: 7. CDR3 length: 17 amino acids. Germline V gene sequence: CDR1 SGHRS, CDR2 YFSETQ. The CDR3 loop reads CASSLGQGQGNSYEQYF. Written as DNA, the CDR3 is TGCGCCAGCAGCTTGGGCCAGGGACAGGGCAACTCCTACGAGCAGTACTTC.